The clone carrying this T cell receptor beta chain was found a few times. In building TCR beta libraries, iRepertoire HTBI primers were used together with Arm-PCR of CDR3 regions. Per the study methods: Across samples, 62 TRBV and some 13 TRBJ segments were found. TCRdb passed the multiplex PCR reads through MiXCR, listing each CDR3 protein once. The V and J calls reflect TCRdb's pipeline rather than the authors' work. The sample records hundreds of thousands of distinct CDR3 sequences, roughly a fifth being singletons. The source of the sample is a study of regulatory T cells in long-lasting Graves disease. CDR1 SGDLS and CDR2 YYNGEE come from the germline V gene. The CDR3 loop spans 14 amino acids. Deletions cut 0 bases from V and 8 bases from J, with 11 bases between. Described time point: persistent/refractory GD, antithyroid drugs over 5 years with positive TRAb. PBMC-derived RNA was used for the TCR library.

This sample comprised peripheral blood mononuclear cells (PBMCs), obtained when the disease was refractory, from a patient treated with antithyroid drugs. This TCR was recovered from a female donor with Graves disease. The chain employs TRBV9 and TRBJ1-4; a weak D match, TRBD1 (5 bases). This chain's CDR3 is CASSVGEGLEKLFF. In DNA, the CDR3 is TGTGCCAGCAGCGTAGGAGAGGGACTGGAAAAACTGTTTTTT. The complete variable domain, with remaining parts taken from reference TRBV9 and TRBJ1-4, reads DSGVTQTPKHLITATGQRVTLRCSPRSGDLSVYWYQQSLDQGLQFLIQYYNGEERAKGNILERFSAQQFPDLHSELNLSSLELGDSALYFCASSVGEGLEKLFFGSGTQLSVL.